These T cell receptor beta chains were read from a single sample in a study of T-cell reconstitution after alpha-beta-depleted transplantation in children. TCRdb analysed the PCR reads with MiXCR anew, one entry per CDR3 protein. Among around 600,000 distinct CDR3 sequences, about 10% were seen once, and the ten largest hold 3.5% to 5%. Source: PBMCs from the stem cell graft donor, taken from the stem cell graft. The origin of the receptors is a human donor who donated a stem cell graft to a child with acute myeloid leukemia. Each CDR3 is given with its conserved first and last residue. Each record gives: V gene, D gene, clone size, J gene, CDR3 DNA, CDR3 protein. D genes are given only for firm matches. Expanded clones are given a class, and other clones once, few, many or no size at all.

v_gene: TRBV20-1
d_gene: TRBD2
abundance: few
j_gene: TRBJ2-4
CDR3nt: TGCAGTGCCCCTTGGGAGGGAAAAAACATTCAGTACTTC
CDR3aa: CSAPWEGKNIQYF

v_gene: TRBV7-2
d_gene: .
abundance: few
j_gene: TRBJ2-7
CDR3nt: TGTGCCAGCACCTCGTGGGGGTCGTACGAGCAGTACTTC
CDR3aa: CASTSWGSYEQYF

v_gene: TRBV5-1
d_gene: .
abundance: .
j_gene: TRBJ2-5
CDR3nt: TGCGCCAGCACGCTGGAAGCTCCGACTCTCCAAGAGACCCAGTACTTC
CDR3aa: CASTLEAPTLQETQYF

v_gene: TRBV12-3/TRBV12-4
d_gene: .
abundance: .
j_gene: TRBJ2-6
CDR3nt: TGTGCCAGCAGTTTATCTCTCGGTGGGGCCAACGTCCTGACTTTC
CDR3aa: CASSLSLGGANVLTF

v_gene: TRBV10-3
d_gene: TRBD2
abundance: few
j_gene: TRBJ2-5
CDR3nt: TGTGCCATCAGCCAGTTGATAGGTACTAGCGGCCCGCAAGAGACCCAGTACTTC
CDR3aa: CAISQLIGTSGPQETQYF

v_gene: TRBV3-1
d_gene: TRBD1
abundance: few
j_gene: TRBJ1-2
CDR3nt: TGTGCCAGCAGCCAAGGGCAGGGGGCCTATGGCTACACCTTC
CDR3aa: CASSQGQGAYGYTF

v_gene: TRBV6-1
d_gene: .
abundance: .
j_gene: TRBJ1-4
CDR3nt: TGTGCCAGCATGAACGACAGGACCCACTCTGCAACTAATGAAAAACTGTTTTTT
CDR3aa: CASMNDRTHSATNEKLFF

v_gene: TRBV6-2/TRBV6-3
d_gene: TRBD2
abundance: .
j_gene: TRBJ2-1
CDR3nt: TGTGCCAGCAGTGTTGCGGGGGGCGGGATCTACAATGAGCAGTTCTTC
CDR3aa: CASSVAGGGIYNEQFF

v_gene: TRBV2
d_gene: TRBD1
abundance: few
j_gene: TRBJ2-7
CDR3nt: TGTGCCAGCAGGGACAGGGGGGACGAGCAGTACTTC
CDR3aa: CASRDRGDEQYF

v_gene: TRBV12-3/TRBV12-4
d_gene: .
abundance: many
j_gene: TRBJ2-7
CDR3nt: TGTGCCAGCAGTACCGGGACCAACGAGCAGTACTTC
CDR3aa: CASSTGTNEQYF

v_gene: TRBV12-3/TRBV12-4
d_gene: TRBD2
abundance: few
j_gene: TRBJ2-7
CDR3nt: TGTGCCAGCAGCCGGACTAGCGGGGAATCCTACGAGCAGTACTTC
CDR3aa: CASSRTSGESYEQYF

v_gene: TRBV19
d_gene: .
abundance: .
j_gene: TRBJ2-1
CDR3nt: TGTGCCAGTAGTATAGCCCCGAGGCGGGGGCAGTTCTTC
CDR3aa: CASSIAPRRGQFF

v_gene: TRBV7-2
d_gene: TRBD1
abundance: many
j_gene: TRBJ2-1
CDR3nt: TGTGCCAGCAGCTTAGCGAGGACAGGGCGTGAGCAGTTCTTC
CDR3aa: CASSLARTGREQFF

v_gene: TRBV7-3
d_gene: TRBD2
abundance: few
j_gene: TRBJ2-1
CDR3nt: TGTGCCAGCAGCTTATGGACTAGCGGGAGGAAATACAATGAGCAGTTCTTC
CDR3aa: CASSLWTSGRKYNEQFF

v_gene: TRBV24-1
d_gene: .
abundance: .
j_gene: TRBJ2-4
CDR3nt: TGTGCCACCAGTGATTGGGGACCCAAAAACATTCAGTACTTC
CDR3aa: CATSDWGPKNIQYF

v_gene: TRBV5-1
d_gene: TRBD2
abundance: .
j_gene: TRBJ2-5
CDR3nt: TGCGCCAGCAGCTTAACAGGACTAGCGGTCCAAGAGACCCAGTACTTC
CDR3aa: CASSLTGLAVQETQYF

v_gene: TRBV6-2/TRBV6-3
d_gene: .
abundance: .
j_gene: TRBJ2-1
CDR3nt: TGTGCCAGCAGTGGGCGACGGGAGCAGTTCTTC
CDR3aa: CASSGRREQFF

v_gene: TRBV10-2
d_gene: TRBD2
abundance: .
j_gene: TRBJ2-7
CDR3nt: TGCGCCAGCAATATTGCCGGGACTAGCGGCGAGCAGTACTTC
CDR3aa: CASNIAGTSGEQYF

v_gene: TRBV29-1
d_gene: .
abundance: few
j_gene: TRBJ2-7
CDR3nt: TGCAGCGTTCGGGTCCCCCTGGACCAGCAGTACTTC
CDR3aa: CSVRVPLDQQYF

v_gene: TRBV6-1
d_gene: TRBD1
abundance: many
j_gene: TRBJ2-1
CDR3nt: TGTGCCAGCAGGCGACAGGGACGAATCAATGAGCAGTTCTTC
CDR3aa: CASRRQGRINEQFF

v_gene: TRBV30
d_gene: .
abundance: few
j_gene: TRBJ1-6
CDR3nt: TGTGCCTGGACGGGAACCTTGGGGAATTCACCCCTCCACTTT
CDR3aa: CAWTGTLGNSPLHF

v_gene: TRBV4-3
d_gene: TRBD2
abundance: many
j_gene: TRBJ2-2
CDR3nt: TGCGCCAGCAGCCAAGACTACCCCCGGGGCGGGGGGACCGGGGAGCTGTTTTTT
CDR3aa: CASSQDYPRGGGTGELFF

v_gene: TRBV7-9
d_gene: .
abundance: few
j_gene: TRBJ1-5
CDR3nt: TGTGCCAGCGGCTCCTTCAATCAGCCCCAGCATTTT
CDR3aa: CASGSFNQPQHF

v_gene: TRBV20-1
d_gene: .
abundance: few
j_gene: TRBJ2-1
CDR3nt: TGCAGTGCTAGCATTCCTCGTGGCGGGCTAGCAGGCAATGAGCAGTTCTTC
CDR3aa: CSASIPRGGLAGNEQFF

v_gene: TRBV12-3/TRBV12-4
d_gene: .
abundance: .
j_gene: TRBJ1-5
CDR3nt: TGTGCCAGCAGTTTATTACTAAGGGAGCCCCAGCATTTT
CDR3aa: CASSLLLREPQHF